Here is one T cell receptor (beta chain) with its context. Antigen specificity is unknown. This sample was included in a study of cytomegalovirus exposure and HLA in healthy donors. Study at large: Samples from HLA-typed donors yielded about 85 million unique TCRs in an early data release. Broader study findings: In a later analysis, compared with equally common non-associated chains, HLA-associated beta chains were more expanded.

The PCR employed 60 Vbeta primers together with 13 Jbeta primers. Using immunoSEQ multiplex PCR, the repertoire was profiled, and TCRdb retains in-frame clones only, with some absent. This table has tens of thousands of clones, 77% appearing once. Germline CDR1 and CDR2: SGHAT and FQNNGV. This CDR3 comprises 15 residues. V lost 6 bases and J lost 4, with 15 bases in between. The chain carries TRBV11-2 and TRBJ2-2; maybe TRBD1 (6 bases). Sequences were obtained from PBMCs. The origin of this receptor is a man between 50 and 59 years old in good health and CMV-seropositive. The CDR3 region is CASSRNRAATGELFF. The DNA for the CDR3 is TGTGCCAGCAGTAGGAACAGGGCGGCCACCGGGGAGCTGTTTTTT.